Detailed here is one T cell receptor beta chain. This clone was counted only a few times. Which antigen it targets is not known. One end of the junction fails to match germline, which may point to a read error. Library preparation was by the immunoSEQ multiplex PCR assay. TCRdb obtained this table from immuneACCESS and retained in-frame rearrangements with V and J assigned. These tables miss some clones; where compared with another copy, unresolved V genes account for less than half of the shortfall, and the remainder is unexplained. The sample table shows approximately 42,000 clones, and approximately 80% are seen once. The ten most abundant clones make up about 0.64% of the sample. The sample originates from a study of T cell changes during pregnancy in multiple sclerosis (dated by TCRdb to about 2019). General notes on the study: In women with multiple sclerosis, the researchers looked at how the T cell repertoire shifted as pregnancy progressed.

Inclusive of the bounding cysteine and phenylalanine, the CDR3 is 12 residues long. Solely the CDR3 DNA is kept, with 36 bases framed from the first base. The germline V gene sets CDR1 to KGHSH and CDR2 to LQKENI. This clonotype was sampled from a female donor with multiple sclerosis, enrolled in a pregnancy study. The sequence joins TRBV18 to TRBJ1-1, with no confident D gene call. The material was CD4+ T cells from peripheral blood mononuclear cells, obtained before pregnancy. The CDR3 has the sequence CASSPQGAGNHF. The DNA is TGTGCCAGCTCACCACAAGGAGCGGGGAATCACTTT.